The 2 T cell receptor beta chains listed next were all sequenced from one sample in a study of T cell responses to AZD1222 COVID-19 vaccine. Assay: immunoSEQ multiplex PCR; the TCRdb copy retains only in-frame clones and omits some. Of approximately 150,000 clones in the sample, just over 85% were seen once. The sequenced sample was peripheral blood, obtained 28 days after the second AZD1222 dose. These receptors all come from an adult who received the AZD1222 COVID-19 vaccine.

This chain connects TRBV7-2 to TRBJ2-7, with 13 bases fitting TRBD2. V was pared by 5 bases and J by 6 bases, with 7 bases of the junction left unmatched. This CDR3 is 15 amino acids long. CDR1 and CDR2 from the germline V gene are SGHTA and FQGNSA. CDR3 in DNA: TGTGCCAGCAGCACCGGGACTAGCGGGAACCCCGAGCAGTACTTC. Translated: CASSTGTSGNPEQYF.

The chain couples TRBV5-1 to TRBJ2-3, with D perhaps being TRBD1 or TRBD2 (5 bases each). CDR1 SGHRS and CDR2 YFSETQ come from the germline V gene. The length of the CDR3 is 15 residues. V lost 1 base and J lost 0, with 9 bases in between. CDR3 region: CASSLRGLSTDTQYF. The CDR3 DNA follows: TGCGCCAGCAGCTTGCGGGGCCTCAGCACAGATACGCAGTATTTT.